The next 20 T cell receptor beta chains were all read from a single sample in a study of T-cell memory formation after mild COVID-19. TCRdb processed the 5' RACE reads anew with MiXCR; each CDR3 protein has one entry. This sample has 300,000 to 350,000 distinct CDR3 sequences; around 15% occur once, and the top ten carry roughly 21%. Sequenced material: PBMCs or a T cell subset sorted from them (not recorded which). The receptors derive from a man in his late teens or twenties who had mild COVID-19 (a few samples of this study predate the infection). Cell type and time point are not known.

This clonotype was found a few times. J is TRBJ2-7 and V is TRBV4-1; TRBD2 agrees at 7 bases. Germline V CDR1 and CDR2: MGHRA, YSYEKL. V shed 1 base and J 3 bases; nucleotides not matched to a gene: 15. This CDR3 has 18 residues. The CDR3 loop is CASSQVAASGLRGYEQYF. In DNA form, the CDR3 reads TGCGCCAGCAGCCAAGTGGCTGCTAGCGGCCTCCGGGGCTACGAGCAGTACTTC.

This clonotype was detected a few times. The rearrangement uses TRBV12-5 and TRBJ1-4; the D is unclear. Between the trimmed V and J ends, which lost 3 bases and 8 bases, there was a span of 10 bases. Germline loops: CDR1 LGHNT, CDR2 FRNRAP. The CDR3 sequence is 13 residues long. In nucleotides, the CDR3 is TGTGCTAGTGGTTTCATAGGCGGAGAAAAACTGTTTTTT. It yields the protein CASGFIGGEKLFF.

The rearrangement links TRBV2 to TRBJ1-1; TRBD1 is a possible D gene (6 bases). V was pared by 6 bases and J by 1 base, with 12 bases between. Germline V gene lookup returns CDR1 SNHLY and CDR2 FYNNEI. The CDR3 is 14 residues long. CDR3: CASSTSTGNTEAFF. CDR3 sequence (DNA): TGTGCCAGCAGCACCTCGACAGGGAACACTGAAGCTTTCTTT.

In this sample, this clonotype turned up a few times. The V and J genes are TRBV5-6 and TRBJ1-4; D remains ambiguous. This CDR3 has 14 amino acids. V was shortened by 4 bases and J by 8 bases, with 15 bases between the two germline ends. Germline CDR1 reads SGHDT; CDR2 reads YYEEEE. This CDR3 is CASSRPPGGEKLFF. In nucleotides, the CDR3 is TGTGCCAGCAGCCGGCCCCCGGGAGGGGAAAAACTGTTTTTT.

This sequence joins TRBV6-1 and TRBJ2-7; D gene ambiguous. The CDR3 contains 14 residues. Germline lookup yields CDR1 MNHNS and CDR2 SASEGT. The V end was cut by 5 bases, the J end by 2 bases, with 13 bases between. The CDR3: CASSYDRVAYEQYV. DNA of the CDR3: TGTGCCAGCAGTTATGACCGGGTCGCCTACGAGCAGTACGTC.

In this sample, this clonotype turned up a few times. This chain joins TRBV12-3 or TRBV12-4 and TRBJ2-2; a possible D gene is TRBD2 (6 bases). The CDR3 sequence is 13 residues long. The V end lost 4 bases, the J end lost 7 bases, and 10 bases lay between the germline ends. CDR3: CASSWGGGGELFF. CDR3 in DNA: TGTGCCAGCAGTTGGGGAGGCGGCGGGGAGCTGTTTTTT.

This clonotype occurred a few times. J is TRBJ1-4 and V is TRBV4-1, with D possibly TRBD1 on 5 matching bases. This CDR3 has 14 amino acids. V was clipped by 4 bases and J by 5 bases, with 11 bases between them. CDR1 is MGHRA, CDR2 YSYEKL, per germline. The CDR3 DNA is TGCGCCAGCAGCCCCCTTGGGGGGAATGAAAAACTGTTTTTT. Residues: CASSPLGGNEKLFF.

This clonotype was seen a few times. The rearrangement links TRBV7-2 to TRBJ2-5; the match to TRBD2 covers 9 bases. This CDR3 is 15 amino acids long. Germline V gives CDR1 SGHTA, CDR2 FQGNSA. V lost 3 bases, J lost 2 bases, and 4 bases stayed unmatched. Here the CDR3 DNA reads TGTGCCAGCAGCTTTAACGCGGGGGGGCAAGAGACCCAGTACTTC. Translation: CASSFNAGGQETQYF.

A few counts support this clonotype. The gene calls are TRBV5-1 and TRBJ2-5, with TRBD2 matching over 12 bases. The CDR3 consists of 17 residues. Germline lookup yields CDR1 SGHRS and CDR2 YFSETQ. Trimming cost V 0 bases and J 5 bases; bases outside gene matches: 8. The CDR3 DNA reads as TGCGCCAGCAGCTTGGCCCCTAGCGGGGGGGCTGGGGAGACCCAGTACTTC. Its translation is CASSLAPSGGAGETQYF.

V and J are TRBV6-2 or TRBV6-3 and TRBJ2-3, with D unresolved. V lost 6 bases to trimming and J lost 2 bases, with 18 bases between them. The germline gives CDR1 MNHEY, CDR2 SVGEGT. There are 16 residues in the CDR3. CDR3 coding DNA: TGTGCCAGCAGCGACCTCGGAGCCCCCGCCACAGATACGCAGTATTTT. This gives the protein CASSDLGAPATDTQYF.

This clonotype occurred many times. A read error may be the cause here, since a much bigger clone is one base away. The chain recombines TRBV7-2 with TRBJ2-5, with D unclear. V was pared by 3 bases and J by 3 bases, with 2 bases between. The CDR3 consists of 11 residues. Germline CDR1 is SGHTA and CDR2 is FQGNSA. DNA for the CDR3: TGTGCCAGCAGCTTTAAAGAGACCCAGTACTTC. Its protein is CASSFKETQYF.

The rearrangement links TRBV7-9 to TRBJ1-1, with D uncertain. V lost 4 bases and J 8 bases, leaving 14 bases between the germline ends. From germline, CDR1 is SEHNR and CDR2 FQNEAQ (reference sequence). This CDR3 is built from 13 residues. The CDR3 loop reads CASSSGWRTEAFF. The CDR3 nucleotides read TGTGCCAGCAGCTCCGGATGGCGCACGGAAGCTTTCTTT. The variable domain in full, with the rest retrieved from reference TRBV7-9 and TRBJ1-1, is DTGVSQNPRHKITKRGQNVTFRCDPISEHNRLYWYRQTLGQGPEFLTYFQNEAQLEKSRLLSDRFSAERPKGSFSTLEIQRTEQGDSAMYLCASSSGWRTEAFFGQGTRLTVV.

Written as DNA, the CDR3 is TGCGCCAGCAGTGACTGGCCCAGACAGATGAACACTGAAGCTTTCTTT. Protein product: CASSDWPRQMNTEAFF. The chain couples TRBV4-1 to TRBJ1-1; tentatively, D is TRBD1 (5 bases). Per germline, CDR1 MGHRA and CDR2 YSYEKL. V was cut by 6 bases and J by 0 bases, with 17 bases left in between. The CDR3 loop spans 16 amino acids.

In this sample, this clonotype turned up a few times. The chain uses TRBV11-3 and TRBJ2-1, with 8 bases matching TRBD2. Germline CDR1 is SGHNT and CDR2 is YENEEA. The CDR3 contains 12 residues. With V trimmed by 4 bases and J by 15 bases, 8 bases remained unmatched. The DNA for the CDR3 is TGTGCCAGCAGCTACTCGGGGGGGCCTCTGTTCTTC. Amino acids: CASSYSGGPLFF.

This chain's CDR3 is CSTNTSISNQPQHF. The DNA for the CDR3 is TGCAGTACTAATACATCGATTAGCAATCAGCCCCAGCATTTT. The chain is built from TRBV20-1 and TRBJ1-5; D unclear. Germline V gene lookup returns CDR1 DFQATT and CDR2 SNEGSKA (reference sequence). Trimming left V 8 bases short and J 0 bases short, with 14 bases between. The CDR3 extends over 14 amino acids.

This clonotype was observed many times. The V call is TRBV5-1, the J call TRBJ1-5, with D perhaps TRBD1 (5 bases). CDR1 and CDR2 from the germline V gene are SGHRS and YFSETQ. V was shortened by 0 bases and J by 7 bases, with 17 bases between the two germline ends. CDR3 length: 16 residues. CDR3: CASSLGVSGGGQPQHF. The CDR3 DNA reads as TGCGCCAGCAGCTTGGGCGTCAGCGGGGGTGGGCAGCCCCAGCATTTT. Complete variable domain (other parts from reference TRBV5-1 and TRBJ1-5): KAGVTQTPRYLIKTRGQQVTLSCSPISGHRSVSWYQQTPGQGLQFLFEYFSETQRNKGNFPGRFSGRQFSNSRSEMNVSTLELGDSALYLCASSLGVSGGGQPQHFGDGTRLSIL.

V gene TRBV12-3 or TRBV12-4 combines with J gene TRBJ2-7; D is undetermined. V was cut by 6 bases and J by 0 bases, with 12 bases left in between. This CDR3 region has 14 residues. The CDR3 loop reads CASRTNAGSYEQYF. CDR3 sequence (DNA): TGTGCCAGCAGAACTAACGCCGGCTCCTACGAGCAGTACTTC.

The J gene is TRBJ2-1, the V gene TRBV6-2 or TRBV6-3; 12 bases line up with TRBD2. The germline V gene encodes CDR1 MNHEY and CDR2 SVGEGT. The CDR3 loop spans 15 amino acids. J gave up 10 bases and V 6 bases, and 10 bases lay outside the gene matches. CDR3 DNA: TGTGCCAGCAGCCCCCTAGCGGGGGGGCCAAGGGAGCAGTTCTTC. It encodes CASSPLAGGPREQFF.

The chain joins TRBV30 to TRBJ1-5; a weak D match, TRBD1 (5 bases). This CDR3 has 15 amino acids. CDR1 GTSNPN and CDR2 SVGIG come from the germline V gene (reference sequence). V dropped 4 bases and J dropped 3 bases, with 16 bases sitting between them. The CDR3 coding sequence is TGTGCCTGGACCCCGGCGGGGACCTCCAATCAGCCCCAGCATTTT. Amino acid sequence: CAWTPAGTSNQPQHF.

This clonotype was observed a handful of times. V usage is TRBV20-1 and J usage is TRBJ1-1; D is uncertain. V lost 6 bases to trimming and J lost 4 bases, with 18 bases between them. Germline CDR1 DFQATT, CDR2 SNEGSKA (reference sequence). The CDR3 runs 14 residues. The CDR3 DNA reads as TGCAGTGCGCGCGCCTTGGGATGGGGCACTGAAGCTTTCTTT. This translates into CSARALGWGTEAFF.